This TCR beta chain appears in the sequencing data of a study of blood T cell repertoires in COVID-19. Profiling relied on immunoSEQ multiplex PCR, and the TCRdb table lists in-frame clones only, not all of them. The sample shows 100,000 to 150,000 clones, about 72% of them seen only once. CDR3 length: 15 amino acids. Per the germline V gene, CDR1 is KGHSH and CDR2 is LQKENI. V trimming: 3 bases; J trimming: 5 bases; junction bases outside the gene matches: 6. Sequenced input: peripheral blood. The chain recombines TRBV18 with TRBJ1-4; 7 bases align to TRBD1. The origin of this receptor is a woman aged 70-85 years with acute or convalescent COVID-19. This CDR3 reads CASSPVGQPNEKLFF. For the CDR3, the DNA is TGTGCCAGCTCACCTGTGGGACAGCCCAATGAAAAACTGTTTTTT.